Sequencing of this T cell receptor beta chain was carried out in a study of shared clonotypes between healthy human individuals. As for this clone: Its cognate antigen is unknown.

The CDR3 is made up of 14 amino acids. Germline loops: CDR1 SGHVS, CDR2 FQNEAQ. The trim removed 5 bases at V and 7 bases at J, leaving 9 bases unmatched. Only in-frame clones appear in the TCRdb table, and some are missing; sequencing was by immunoSEQ multiplex PCR. The sample includes some 2,500,000 clones, under 95% of them seen just once. Notes on the study in general: Generally, naive subsets (rather than memory subsets) showed larger estimated richness. The naive CD4 repertoires of a handful of donors were compared, and around 5.1% of clonotypes were shared.

Sequenced material: naive CD4+ T cells from PBMCs. Subset in this sample: CD45RA+ positively selected. This TCR was sampled from a man between 18 and 35 years old in good health. Some clones in this sample may be carry-over from other donors' samples. This chain links TRBV7-8 with TRBJ1-2, with TRBD1 matching over 8 bases. Here the CDR3 reads CASSRDRGDGGYTF. CDR3 in DNA: TGTGCCAGCAGCCGCGACAGGGGCGATGGTGGCTACACCTTC.